Sequencing of this T cell receptor (beta chain) was carried out in a study of naive and memory T cell subsets. CDR3 length: 15 amino acids. Trimming took 10 bases from V and 3 from J; bases not matched to a gene: 11. Per germline, CDR1 MDHEN and CDR2 SYDVKM. Sequential positive selection took CD4 T cells first, then CD8 T cells. Effector memory cells were sorted as CD45RA-CD27-, EMRA cells as CD45RA+CD27-. Two oligonucleotides, mixed equimolar, formed the beta constant-region primer covering TRBC1 and TRBC2. TCRdb passed the UMI-ligation and nested PCR reads through MiXCR, listing each CDR3 protein once. This table holds around 31,000 distinct CDR3 sequences, roughly 10% found once.

The sample comprised effector memory CD4+ T cells from blood. Subset in this sample: effector memory, CD45RA- CD27-. J is TRBJ2-2 and V is TRBV28; TRBD2 matches at 7 bases. The clonotype was recovered from a human donor in good health. The CDR3 region has the DNA TGTGCCACCCGTTCTAGAGCGGGGCACACCGGGGAGCTGTTTTTT. Translating it yields CATRSRAGHTGELFF.